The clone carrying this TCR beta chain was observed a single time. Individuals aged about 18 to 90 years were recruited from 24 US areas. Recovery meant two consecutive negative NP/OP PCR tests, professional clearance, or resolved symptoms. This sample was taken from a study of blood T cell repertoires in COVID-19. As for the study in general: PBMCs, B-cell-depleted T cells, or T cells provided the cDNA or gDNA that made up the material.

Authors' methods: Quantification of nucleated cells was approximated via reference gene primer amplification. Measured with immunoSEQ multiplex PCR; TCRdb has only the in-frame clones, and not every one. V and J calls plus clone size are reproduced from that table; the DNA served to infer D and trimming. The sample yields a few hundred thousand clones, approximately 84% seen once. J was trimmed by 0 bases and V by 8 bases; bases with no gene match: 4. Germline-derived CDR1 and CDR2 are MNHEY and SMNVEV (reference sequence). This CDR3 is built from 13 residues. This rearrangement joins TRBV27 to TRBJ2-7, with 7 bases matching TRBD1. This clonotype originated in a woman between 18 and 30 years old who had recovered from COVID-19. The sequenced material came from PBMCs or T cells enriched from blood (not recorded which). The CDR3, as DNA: TGTGCCAGCTCCACAGGGGACTCCTACGAGCAGTACTTC. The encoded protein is CASSTGDSYEQYF.